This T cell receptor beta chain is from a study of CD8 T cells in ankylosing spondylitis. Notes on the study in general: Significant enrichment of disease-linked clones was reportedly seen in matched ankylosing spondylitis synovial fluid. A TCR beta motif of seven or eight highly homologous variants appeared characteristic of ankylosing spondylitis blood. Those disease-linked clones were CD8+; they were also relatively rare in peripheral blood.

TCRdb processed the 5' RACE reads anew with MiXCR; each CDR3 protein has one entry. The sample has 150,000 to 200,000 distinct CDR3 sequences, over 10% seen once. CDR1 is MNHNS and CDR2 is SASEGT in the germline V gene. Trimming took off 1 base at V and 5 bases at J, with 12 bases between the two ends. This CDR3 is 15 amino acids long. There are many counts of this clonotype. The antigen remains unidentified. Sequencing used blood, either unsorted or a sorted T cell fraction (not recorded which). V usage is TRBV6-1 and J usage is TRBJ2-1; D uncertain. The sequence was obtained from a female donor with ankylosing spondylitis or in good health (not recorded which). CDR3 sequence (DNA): TGTGCCAGCAGTGAAGTCCTGGGTAGTAACAATGAGCAGTTCTTC. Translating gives CASSEVLGSNNEQFF.